The 12 T cell receptor beta chains presented below share a single source sample, sequenced in a study of identical twins. TCRdb independently ran MiXCR on the 5' RACE reads; one entry per CDR3 protein. Among around 340,000 distinct CDR3 sequences listed, approximately 13% were seen once. This sample was also put to use in a study of yellow fever vaccine responses in identical twins.

Material: CD8+ T cells sorted from blood. Receptors were obtained from a woman younger than 35 in good health.

In its sample, this clonotype was seen many times. The chain uses TRBV10-3 and TRBJ2-6, with a weak D call TRBD1 (5 bases). The CDR3 totals 17 residues. Looked up from germline, CDR1 is ENHRY and CDR2 is SYGVKD. Trimming removed 0 bases at V and 2 bases at J, with 11 bases between. In DNA form, the CDR3 reads TGTGCCATCAGTGAGTCGATAGGACAAACTGGGGCCAACGTCCTGACTTTC. It encodes CAISESIGQTGANVLTF.

V gene TRBV3-1 combines with J gene TRBJ2-5; perhaps TRBD2 as D (6 bases). CDR1 is LGHDT, CDR2 YNNKEL, per germline (reference sequence). The CDR3 has 18 residues. Trimming left V 0 bases short and J 0 bases short, with 17 bases between. This CDR3 reads CASSQDLPLGGNQETQYF. The DNA for the CDR3 is TGTGCCAGCAGCCAAGACCTCCCGTTGGGGGGAAACCAAGAGACCCAGTACTTC.

A few counts support this clonotype. The rearrangement uses TRBV27 and TRBJ2-1, with D maybe TRBD2 (5 bases). Deletions cut 5 bases from V and 1 base from J, with 15 bases between. There are 16 residues in the CDR3. Germline V gene sequence: CDR1 MNHEY, CDR2 SMNVEV (reference sequence). The CDR3 sequence: CASSPSPAGSYNEQFF. The CDR3 DNA follows: TGTGCCAGCAGTCCCTCCCCTGCGGGTTCCTACAATGAGCAGTTCTTC.

The chain recombines TRBV7-9 with TRBJ2-2, with a possible D match to TRBD2 (6 bases). Germline CDR1 is SEHNR and CDR2 is FQNEAQ (reference sequence). The length of the CDR3 is 15 residues. The germline V and J ends were trimmed by 4 bases and 6 bases, with 15 bases remaining between them. CDR3 residues: CASSSPSGLSGELFF. The CDR3 DNA is TGTGCCAGCAGCTCCCCGAGCGGACTATCCGGGGAGCTGTTTTTT.

The chain couples TRBV11-1 to TRBJ2-1; D is perhaps TRBD2 (7 bases). The V and J ends lost 6 bases and 0 bases respectively, with 21 bases between them. Per the germline V gene, CDR1 is SGHAT and CDR2 is FQDESV (reference sequence). CDR3 length equals 18 residues. CDR3 sequence: CASRSSTAGTSSYNEQFF. The CDR3 nucleotides are TGTGCCAGCAGGTCCAGTACAGCGGGGACAAGCTCCTACAATGAGCAGTTCTTC.

This clonotype was observed a handful of times. The V and J genes are TRBV10-1 and TRBJ2-2, with TRBD2 as a possible D gene (6 bases). The CDR3 consists of 13 residues. CDR1 and CDR2 from the germline V gene are WNHNN and SYGVQD (reference sequence). Trimming took off 0 bases at V and 7 bases at J, with 6 bases between the two ends. The CDR3 DNA follows: TGCGCCAGCAGTGAGTCGCGGGGCGGGGAGCTGTTTTTT. Its translation: CASSESRGGELFF.

This clonotype came up a few times. The chain combines TRBV12-3 or TRBV12-4 with TRBJ2-3; the D is unclear. The CDR3 has 14 residues. V was shortened by 1 base and J by 5 bases, with 10 bases between the two germline ends. CDR3 residues: CASSLGVGKDTQYF. The CDR3 DNA reads as TGTGCCAGCAGTTTAGGAGTAGGGAAAGATACGCAGTATTTT.

This clonotype was recorded a few times. J is TRBJ2-1 and V is TRBV20-1; D is unresolved. CDR1 DFQATT and CDR2 SNEGSKA come from the germline V gene (reference sequence). V shed 2 bases and J shed 8 bases, with 7 bases lying between them. The CDR3 consists of 11 residues. The CDR3 here is CSARIDHEQFF. The DNA of the CDR3 is TGCAGTGCTAGAATTGACCATGAGCAGTTCTTC.

This clonotype occurred a few times. J is TRBJ2-1 and V is TRBV12-3 or TRBV12-4, with 8 bases fitting TRBD2. The CDR3 consists of 13 residues. V trimming: 5 bases; J trimming: 9 bases; junction bases outside the gene matches: 6. CDR3 in amino acids: CASSPAGGSEQFF. CDR3 in DNA: TGTGCCAGCAGTCCCGCGGGGGGATCTGAGCAGTTCTTC.

This clonotype was detected a few times. CDR3 sequence (DNA): TGTGCCAGCAGTGACCGGCTGCGTAGCGATGCAGATACGCAGTATTTT. Encoded protein: CASSDRLRSDADTQYF. This chain joins TRBV6-4 and TRBJ2-3; possible D gene TRBD2, 5 bases. V lost 2 bases to trimming and J lost 4 bases, with 16 bases between them. CDR1 is MRHNA, CDR2 SNTAGT, per germline. The CDR3 is 16 residues long.

The chain employs TRBV29-1 and TRBJ2-5, with 12 bases that match TRBD2. V lost 6 bases and J lost 5; bases outside the gene matches: 13. The CDR3 contains 16 residues. Germline lookup yields CDR1 SQVTM and CDR2 ANQGSEA. The CDR3 nucleotides read TGCAGCGTGGATGGACTAGCGGGACACCTGGAGGAGACCCAGTACTTC. Amino acids: CSVDGLAGHLEETQYF.

The V and J genes are TRBV9 and TRBJ2-7; 11 positions agree with TRBD2. Germline V gives CDR1 SGDLS, CDR2 YYNGEE. This CDR3 has 15 amino acids. V trimming: 3 bases; J trimming: 4 bases; junction bases outside the gene matches: 6. The CDR3 loop is CASSASGTSGYEQYF. The CDR3, as DNA: TGTGCCAGCAGCGCCTCCGGGACTAGCGGATACGAGCAGTACTTC.